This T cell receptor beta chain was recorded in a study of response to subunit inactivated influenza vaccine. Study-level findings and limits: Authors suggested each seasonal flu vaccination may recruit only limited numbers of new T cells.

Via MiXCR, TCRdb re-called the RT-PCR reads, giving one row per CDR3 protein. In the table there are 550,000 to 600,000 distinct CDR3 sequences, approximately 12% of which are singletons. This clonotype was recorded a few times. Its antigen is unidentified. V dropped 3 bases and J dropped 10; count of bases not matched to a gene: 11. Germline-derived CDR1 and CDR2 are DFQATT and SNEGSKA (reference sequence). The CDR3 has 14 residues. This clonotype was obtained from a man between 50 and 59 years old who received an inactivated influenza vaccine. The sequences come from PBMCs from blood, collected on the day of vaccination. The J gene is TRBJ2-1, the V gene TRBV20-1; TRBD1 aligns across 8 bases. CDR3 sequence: CSASTGTGFGEQFF. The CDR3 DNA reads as TGCAGTGCTAGTACCGGGACAGGCTTTGGGGAGCAGTTCTTC.